The source of this T cell receptor beta chain is a study of patients and donors after allogeneic stem cell transplantation. One entry per CDR3 protein results from TCRdb running MiXCR on the RT-PCR reads. The sample includes about a million distinct CDR3 sequences, about 20% seen only once; the top ten take roughly 6%. CDR3 size: 12 residues. The V gene's germline CDR1 is DFQATT and CDR2 SNEGSKA (reference sequence). Trimming removed 6 bases at V and 7 bases at J, with 16 bases between. The TCR originated in a human donor who was either an allogeneic HSCT recipient or a stem cell or donor lymphocyte infusion donor (not recorded which). It is not recorded whose cells these are; they may come from a transplant donor. The sequencing sample was made of blood, either unsorted or a sorted T cell fraction (not recorded which). This chain uses TRBV20-1 with TRBJ2-7; D is unclear. CDR3 nucleotides: TGCAGTGCCCACCGAGCCAAGGGAGAGCAGTACTTC. Its translation: CSAHRAKGEQYF.